The following is a T cell receptor (beta chain) sequence with its context. Its antigen is unknown. Unmatched junction bases numbered 9, after V lost 8 bases and J lost 4 bases. Germline-derived CDR1 and CDR2 are GTSNPN and SVGIG (reference sequence). CDR3 length: 14 amino acids. This sample is part of a study of neoadjuvant nivolumab and ipilimumab in lung cancer. Study conclusions and caveats: Resected tumors had greater TCR richness and clonality than uninvolved lung. Only two of four nivolumab-treated tumors gained richness and clonality by surgery.

This table comes from immunoSEQ multiplex PCR, and its TCRdb copy is limited to in-frame clones, with some not included. The table shows some 13,000 clones, with approximately 68% occurring only once. Here the sequenced sample was peripheral blood, taken after neoadjuvant nivolumab, alone or with ipilimumab, at or shortly before surgery. This chain joins TRBV30 and TRBJ2-3, with 10 bases matching TRBD2. This sequence was found in an adult with non-small cell lung cancer. This CDR3 is CAGGPGLASDTQYF. The DNA for the CDR3 is TGTGCCGGAGGACCGGGACTAGCGTCAGATACGCAGTATTTT.